A selection of T cell receptor beta chains follows, all from one sample in a study of vaccination and CD4 T cells after COVID-19. These receptors have no known antigen. TCRdb fed the PCR reads into MiXCR, producing one record per CDR3 protein. Here the sample spans 20,000 to 25,000 distinct CDR3 sequences, 45% to 60% being singletons. The sequenced material came from CD4+ T cells from blood, cultured in vitro. The receptor source for this set is a human donor who had recovered from COVID-19. Each CDR3 is given with its conserved first and last residue. Each record gives: clone size, V gene, D gene, J gene, CDR3 DNA, CDR3 protein. A D gene is named only where the DNA matches it firmly. Only part of the rows carry a size: once, few, many, or a class if the clone is expanded.

.	TRBV6-1	.	TRBJ1-2	TGTGCCAGCAATTGGGAGGGATCCTATGGCTACACCTTC	CASNWEGSYGYTF
.	TRBV10-3	.	TRBJ1-6	TGTGCCATCAGGGGGTCCTATAATTCACCCCTCCACTTT	CAIRGSYNSPLHF
few	TRBV15	.	TRBJ1-3	TGTGCCACCAGCACAGGGACCGCGAGCTCTGGAAACACCATATATTTT	CATSTGTASSGNTIYF
.	TRBV5-4	.	TRBJ2-3	TGTGCCAGCAGCTTGAGGGGAGGCCCAGATACGCAGTATTTT	CASSLRGGPDTQYF
.	TRBV19	TRBD2	TRBJ2-5	TGTGCCAGCCAAAGCGGGAGGGCGATGGAGACCCAGTACTTC	CASQSGRAMETQYF
.	TRBV6-1	.	TRBJ2-2	TGTGCCAGCTGTCGAGCCGGAGGGAGCAACACCGGGGAGCTGTTTTTT	CASCRAGGSNTGELFF
.	TRBV20-1	TRBD2	TRBJ2-1	TGCAGTGCTAGAAAGGTGGTAGCGGGACTCTATGAGCAGTTCTTC	CSARKVVAGLYEQFF
.	TRBV28	.	TRBJ1-2	TGTGCCAGCACCCAGAGGAGCCATTCTAACTATGGCTACACCTTC	CASTQRSHSNYGYTF
once	TRBV3-1	.	TRBJ2-5	TGTGCCAGCAGCCAAGGGGAAGCAGCGGTTCAAGAGACCCAGTACTTC	CASSQGEAAVQETQYF
few	TRBV20-1	.	TRBJ1-5	TGCAGTGCTAGCCCGGGGAGGAGGCACCAGCCCCAGCATTTT	CSASPGRRHQPQHF
.	TRBV20-1	TRBD2	TRBJ2-7	TGCAGTGCTAGATCTTCTAGCGGGAGTGCCTACGAGCAGTACTTC	CSARSSSGSAYEQYF
once	TRBV7-2	TRBD1	TRBJ1-5	TGTGCCGGCAGCTCGACAGGGTACAATCAGCCCCAGCATTTT	CAGSSTGYNQPQHF
few	TRBV21-1	.	TRBJ1-2	TGTGCCAGCAGCAAAGGGAGGCGGGGTTCCAGAGGCTACACCTTC	CASSKGRRGSRGYTF
.	TRBV6-1	.	TRBJ2-2	TGTGCCAGCAGTGTTAGCGCTCCCACCGGGGAGCTGTTTTTT	CASSVSAPTGELFF
.	TRBV20-1	.	TRBJ1-5	TGCAGTGCTAGAGATTCTGGTGTAGCAAGCAATCAGCCCCAGCATTTT	CSARDSGVASNQPQHF